This entry concerns a single TCR beta chain. Here immunoSEQ multiplex PCR was the method, and the copy in TCRdb shows in-frame clones only, minus some. Among under 95,000 clones listed, approximately 90% were seen once. This entry comes from a study of blood T cell repertoires in COVID-19. From germline, CDR1 is GTSNPN and CDR2 SVGIG (reference sequence). Trimming left V 3 bases short and J 6 bases short, with 14 bases between. The CDR3 loop spans 13 amino acids. The sample was peripheral blood. V usage is TRBV30 and J usage is TRBJ1-1, with D maybe TRBD1 (5 bases). This clonotype was obtained from a man aged 50-59 years with COVID-19, enrolled during active disease. CDR3 in amino acids: CAWRIPGRPEAFF. The CDR3 nucleotides are TGTGCCTGGAGAATCCCAGGGCGCCCTGAAGCTTTCTTT.